Below are 28 T cell receptor beta chains sequenced from a single sample in a study of cytomegalovirus exposure and HLA in healthy donors. 60 Vbeta and 13 Jbeta primers were used in PCR. TCRdb's copy holds only in-frame clones and misses some; the assay was immunoSEQ multiplex PCR. The repertoire holds a few hundred thousand clones, with over 80% as singletons. The sample comprised PBMCs. The receptors here all came from a woman aged 45-60 years in good health and CMV-seropositive.

In DNA form, the CDR3 reads TGTGCCAGCAGCTCACCTAGCGGGGGACAAGAGACCCAGTACTTC. The encoded protein is CASSSPSGGQETQYF. The gene calls are TRBV5-4 and TRBJ2-5; 10 bases agree with TRBD2. The germline V gene has CDR1 SGHNT and CDR2 YYREEE (reference sequence). Losses at the gene ends were 3 bases for V and 2 bases for J; bases not matched to a gene: 4. The CDR3 contains 15 residues.

This clone was seen more than once but under ten times. The chain recombines TRBV7-3 with TRBJ1-1; D possibly corresponds to TRBD1 (5 bases). CDR3 size: 13 residues. Germline CDR1 and CDR2: SGHTA and FQGTGA. Trimming removed 4 bases at V and 5 bases at J, with 11 bases between. This chain's CDR3 is CASSSMGGTEAFF. The CDR3 region has the DNA TGTGCCAGCAGCTCCATGGGGGGGACTGAAGCTTTCTTT. The entire variable domain, with the rest obtained from reference TRBV7-3 and TRBJ1-1, is as follows: GAGVSQTPSNKVTEKGKYVELRCDPISGHTALYWYRQSLGQGPEFLIYFQGTGAADDSGLPNDRFFAVRPEGSVSTLKIQRTERGDSAVYLCASSSMGGTEAFFGQGTRLTVV.

This rearrangement joins TRBV19 to TRBJ2-2; TRBD2 matches at 10 bases. V lost 9 bases and J lost 6; bases outside the gene matches: 10. Germline V lookup: CDR1 LNHDA, CDR2 SQIVND (reference sequence). This CDR3 is 15 amino acids long. CDR3 loop: CASDRAGGLAGELFF. The CDR3, as DNA: TGTGCCAGCGACCGAGCGGGGGGGTTGGCCGGGGAGCTGTTTTTT.

The chain employs TRBV4-3 and TRBJ2-2, with TRBD1 matching over 12 bases. CDR3 length: 17 residues. Unmatched junction bases numbered 7, after V lost 5 bases and J lost 3 bases. Germline loops: CDR1 LGHNA, CDR2 YSLEER. CDR3 region: CASSKGTGGADTGELFF. The CDR3 DNA follows: TGCGCCAGCAGCAAGGGGACAGGGGGCGCGGACACCGGGGAGCTGTTTTTT.

The chain has TRBV7-6 and TRBJ1-5, with D uncertain. Germline V gives CDR1 SGHVS, CDR2 FNYEAQ. This CDR3 comprises 15 residues. Trimming cost V 3 bases and J 4 bases, with 13 bases left between them. The CDR3 loop is CASSFSGDLNQPQHF. CDR3 in DNA: TGTGCCAGCAGCTTTTCCGGGGATTTAAATCAGCCCCAGCATTTT.

The J gene is TRBJ2-1, the V gene TRBV4-1, with 11 bases matching TRBD2. V was clipped by 1 base and J by 0 bases; unmatched bases: 5. CDR3 size: 18 residues. Germline V lookup: CDR1 MGHRA, CDR2 YSYEKL. Written as DNA, the CDR3 is TGCGCCAGCAGCCAAGCCTCCACTAGCGGGGGCTCCTACAATGAGCAGTTCTTC. It translates to CASSQASTSGGSYNEQFF.

This clone has more than one count but fewer than ten. The chain is built from TRBV15 and TRBJ2-3, with TRBD2 matching 11 bases. The ends lost 1 base at V and 3 bases at J; junction bases unmatched: 6. The CDR3 spans 17 residues. Per the germline V gene, CDR1 is LNHNV and CDR2 is YYDKDF (reference sequence). CDR3 residues: CATSRGLSGGATDTQYF. The CDR3 nucleotides are TGTGCCACCAGCAGAGGGCTTAGCGGGGGGGCGACAGATACGCAGTATTTT.

V and J are TRBV6-6 and TRBJ1-5; TRBD1 aligns across 8 bases. Germline values: CDR1 MNHNY, CDR2 SVGAGI (reference sequence). This CDR3 is 14 amino acids long. The ends lost 6 bases at V and 3 bases at J; junction bases unmatched: 4. This chain's CDR3 is CASSGTGPNQPQHF. In DNA form, the CDR3 reads TGTGCCAGCAGCGGGACAGGTCCCAATCAGCCCCAGCATTTT.

This chain joins TRBV4-1 and TRBJ2-7; no firm D call. Per germline, CDR1 MGHRA and CDR2 YSYEKL. Trimming took off 3 bases at V and 2 bases at J, with 8 bases between the two ends. The CDR3 contains 13 residues. The CDR3 DNA reads TGCGCCAGCAGCCACCTTACAGCCTACGAGCAGTACTTC. Translated, it gives CASSHLTAYEQYF.

The rearrangement uses TRBV7-7 and TRBJ2-7; perhaps TRBD1 as D (6 bases). V dropped 4 bases and J dropped 3 bases, with 10 bases sitting between them. The CDR3 has 13 residues. The V gene's germline CDR1 is SSHAT and CDR2 FNYEAQ (reference sequence). CDR3 sequence reads: CASSSGVFYEQYF. The CDR3 coding sequence is TGTGCCAGCAGCTCAGGGGTCTTCTACGAGCAGTACTTC.

The CDR3: CASSVESSGMTGELFF. As DNA, the CDR3 is TGTGCCAGCAGCGTAGAATCGAGCGGAATGACCGGGGAGCTGTTTTTT. The V call is TRBV9, the J call TRBJ2-2, with D perhaps TRBD2 (5 bases). V was pared by 0 bases and J by 5 bases, with 14 bases between. The CDR3 has 16 amino acids. CDR1 is SGDLS, CDR2 YYNGEE, per germline.

The sample holds a few counts of this clone. The chain joins TRBV5-1 to TRBJ2-5; D unresolved. Trimming took 1 base from V and 3 from J, leaving 4 bases between them. Per the germline V gene, CDR1 is SGHRS and CDR2 is YFSETQ. The CDR3 is made up of 12 amino acids. Written as DNA, the CDR3 is TGCGCCAGCAGCTTGTCAGAAGAGACCCAGTACTTC. It is translated as CASSLSEETQYF. The full variable domain, in which reference TRBV5-1 and TRBJ2-5 provide the parts outside the CDR3, is KAGVTQTPRYLIKTRGQQVTLSCSPISGHRSVSWYQQTPGQGLQFLFEYFSETQRNKGNFPGRFSGRQFSNSRSEMNVSTLELGDSALYLCASSLSEETQYFGPGTRLLVL.

The chain combines TRBV9 with TRBJ2-5; D is unclear. The CDR3 spans 12 residues. V was shortened by 3 bases and J by 7 bases, with 10 bases between the two germline ends. Germline V gene sequence: CDR1 SGDLS, CDR2 YYNGEE. DNA for the CDR3: TGTGCCAGCAGCGCCCCCGGCGGGACCCAGTACTTC. Amino acids: CASSAPGGTQYF.

This clone was counted only a few times. This rearrangement joins TRBV5-4 to TRBJ2-7; TRBD2 matches at 8 bases. Germline CDR1 and CDR2: SGHNT and YYREEE (reference sequence). V lost 5 bases to trimming and J lost 2 bases; unmatched junction nucleotides: 12. The CDR3 is 16 amino acids. CDR3 coding DNA: TGTGCCAGCAGTCCCACACCGGGACTAGAGACCTACGAGCAGTACTTC. Translation gives CASSPTPGLETYEQYF.

This chain uses TRBV10-3 with TRBJ1-3; no firm D call. Germline V lookup: CDR1 ENHRY, CDR2 SYGVKD. The V and J ends lost 3 bases and 0 bases respectively, with 18 bases between them. There are 18 residues in the CDR3. DNA for the CDR3: TGTGCCATCAGTGACCCCGGGAAGGAGAAACTCTCTGGAAACACCATATATTTT. It translates to CAISDPGKEKLSGNTIYF.

This rearrangement joins TRBV2 to TRBJ1-5; unclear D gene. V was trimmed by 4 bases and J by 7 bases, leaving 11 bases between them. The CDR3 sequence is 13 residues long. Germline CDR1 reads SNHLY; CDR2 reads FYNNEI. CDR3 in DNA: TGTGCCAGCAGTGCCGGGGAGGACCAGCCCCAGCATTTT. As protein: CASSAGEDQPQHF.

The chain joins TRBV18 to TRBJ1-1; D gene uncertain. The CDR3 loop spans 14 amino acids. V dropped 2 bases and J dropped 0 bases, with 7 bases sitting between them. From germline, CDR1 is KGHSH and CDR2 LQKENI. CDR3 amino acids: CASSPRGLNTEAFF. CDR3 in DNA: TGTGCCAGCTCACCAAGAGGTTTGAACACTGAAGCTTTCTTT.

The rearrangement links TRBV7-8 to TRBJ1-4; perhaps TRBD1 as D (5 bases). V lost 5 bases to trimming and J lost 6 bases, with 16 bases between them. This CDR3 is built from 15 residues. The germline gives CDR1 SGHVS, CDR2 FQNEAQ. The CDR3 DNA reads as TGTGCCAGCAGCCTGCCGGGGGACCCTCATGAAAAACTGTTTTTT. This gives the protein CASSLPGDPHEKLFF.

This sequence joins TRBV19 and TRBJ1-6; no clear D gene. This CDR3 has 13 amino acids. Germline CDR1 and CDR2: LNHDA and SQIVND (reference sequence). The V end lost 8 bases, the J end lost 9 bases, and 14 bases lay between the germline ends. DNA for the CDR3: TGTGCCAGTGCGCGGGCGTGGGGTTCACCCCTCCACTTT. Translating it yields CASARAWGSPLHF.

This clone was observed a few times. The rearrangement uses TRBV4-1 and TRBJ2-7; 10 nucleotides line up with TRBD1. The CDR3 extends over 14 amino acids. Germline V gene data show CDR1 as MGHRA and CDR2 as YSYEKL. J gave up 6 bases and V 4 bases, and 6 bases lay outside the gene matches. The CDR3: CASSRTGTGAEQYF. The CDR3 coding sequence is TGCGCCAGCAGCCGGACCGGGACAGGGGCCGAGCAGTACTTC.

This rearrangement joins TRBV6-4 to TRBJ2-2; no clear D. CDR1 is MRHNA and CDR2 is SNTAGT in the germline V gene. The CDR3 runs 13 residues. V dropped 10 bases and J dropped 0 bases, with 9 bases sitting between them. Here the CDR3 DNA reads TGTGCCACCCGACGGGCGAACACCGGGGAGCTGTTTTTT. Protein product: CATRRANTGELFF.

The chain is built from TRBV6-5 and TRBJ2-7; D perhaps matches TRBD1 (5 bases). Germline CDR1 reads MNHEY; CDR2 reads SVGAGI. With 6 bases removed from V and 2 bases from J, the gap between germline ends came to 17 bases. The CDR3 loop spans 15 amino acids. CDR3 region: CASSRPGRVPYEQYF. Written as DNA, the CDR3 is TGTGCCAGCAGCCGCCCCGGCAGGGTCCCCTACGAGCAGTACTTC.

CDR3 residues: CAWSVQYTAGGQEYEQYF. The CDR3 DNA follows: TGTGCCTGGAGTGTACAGTATACAGCGGGGGGGCAAGAGTACGAGCAGTACTTC. J is TRBJ2-7 and V is TRBV30; 10 bases fit TRBD2. The germline V gene encodes CDR1 GTSNPN and CDR2 SVGIG (reference sequence). The CDR3 totals 18 residues. Trimming at V came to 0 bases and at J to 4 bases, leaving 15 bases not matched to a gene.

The V gene is TRBV14, the J gene TRBJ2-5, with D possibly being TRBD1 (5 bases). This CDR3 spans 14 amino acids. Germline V gene data show CDR1 as SGHDN and CDR2 as FVKESK. Trimming shortened V by 5 bases and J by 1 base, and 11 bases separated the two germline ends. CDR3 sequence: CASSDRQFQETQYF. The CDR3 DNA sequence: TGTGCCAGCAGCGATCGACAGTTCCAAGAGACCCAGTACTTC.

The chain combines TRBV9 with TRBJ2-1; 8 bases line up with TRBD2. CDR3 size: 15 residues. The junction had 7 bases not matched to a gene; V was cut back by 3 bases and J by 5 bases. Germline V gene sequence: CDR1 SGDLS, CDR2 YYNGEE. CDR3 DNA: TGTGCCAGCAGCGCCAAACTAGCGGTGGACAATGAGCAGTTCTTC. Amino acid sequence: CASSAKLAVDNEQFF.

J is TRBJ1-1 and V is TRBV5-4; 8 bases match TRBD1. Unmatched junction bases numbered 9, after V lost 4 bases and J lost 7 bases. From germline, CDR1 is SGHNT and CDR2 YYREEE (reference sequence). This CDR3 spans 14 amino acids. The DNA for the CDR3 is TGTGCCAGCAGCCTAAGGACAGGGTTCCGTGAAGCTTTCTTT. Translation: CASSLRTGFREAFF.

The genes are TRBV5-6 and TRBJ1-3; D uncertain. Germline lookup yields CDR1 SGHDT and CDR2 YYEEEE. The ends were cut back, 3 bases at V and 0 bases at J, with 10 bases in the middle. This CDR3 spans 15 amino acids. The CDR3 protein is CASSWAGISGNTIYF. Written as DNA, the CDR3 is TGTGCCAGCAGCTGGGCGGGGATCTCTGGAAACACCATATATTTT.

The chain is built from TRBV25-1 and TRBJ2-7; 7 nucleotides align to TRBD1. J was trimmed by 5 bases and V by 2 bases; bases with no gene match: 0. CDR1 and CDR2 from the germline V gene are MGHDK and SYGVNS. The CDR3 consists of 12 residues. The CDR3 reads CASSETGDEQYF. The CDR3 nucleotides are TGTGCCAGCAGTGAAACAGGGGACGAGCAGTACTTC.